This T cell receptor (beta chain) was retrieved from a study of T-cell reconstitution after alpha-beta-depleted transplantation in children. This clonotype was found once. An end of the junction does not agree with germline; a read error may underlie this. Per germline, CDR1 SEHNR and CDR2 FQNEAQ (reference sequence). CDR3 size: 15 residues. Preparing the TCRbeta library involved the use of unique molecular identifiers. MiXCR, run by TCRdb on the PCR reads, gives a single entry per CDR3 protein. The sample includes under 400,000 distinct CDR3 sequences, around 25% seen only once; the top ten take 9.5% to 12%.

This receptor was obtained from a male patient younger than 18 who had a stem cell transplant for acute lymphoblastic leukemia, so the T cells may come from the graft donor. The chain carries TRBV7-9 and TRBJ2-1; 8 bases are a match to TRBD2. Sequences were derived from PBMCs, mostly from graft donor cells, sampled 180 days after TCRalphabeta/CD19-depleted stem cell transplant. For the CDR3, the DNA is TGTGCCAGCAGCTCGGGACTAGTGGACTACAATGTGCAGTTCTTC. It codes for CASSSGLVDYNVQFF.